This TCR beta chain came from a study of T cells in Graves' hyperthyroidism and ophthalmopathy. V dropped 5 bases and J dropped 1 base, with 11 bases sitting between them. This CDR3 comprises 14 residues. The germline V gene encodes CDR1 MDHEN and CDR2 SYDVKM. Amplification targeted TCR beta CDR3 regions from RNA transcripts. The HTBI set primed first-round TCR CDR3 RT-PCR. TCRdb itself ran the multiplex PCR reads through MiXCR, one entry per CDR3 protein. The table includes approximately 690,000 distinct CDR3 sequences, roughly 20% detected once. On the basis of clinical symptoms, serum thyroxine and TRAb, thyroid ultrasound and orbital computed tomography, diagnoses were made.

The clonotype was recovered from a man aged 25 to 40 with Graves' ophthalmopathy. The chain has TRBV28 and TRBJ1-1, with D possibly matching TRBD1 (6 bases). Sequenced: blood. The CDR3 region is CASSRGGQNTEAFF. The CDR3 bases are TGTGCCAGCAGTAGGGGGGGCCAGAACACTGAAGCTTTCTTT.